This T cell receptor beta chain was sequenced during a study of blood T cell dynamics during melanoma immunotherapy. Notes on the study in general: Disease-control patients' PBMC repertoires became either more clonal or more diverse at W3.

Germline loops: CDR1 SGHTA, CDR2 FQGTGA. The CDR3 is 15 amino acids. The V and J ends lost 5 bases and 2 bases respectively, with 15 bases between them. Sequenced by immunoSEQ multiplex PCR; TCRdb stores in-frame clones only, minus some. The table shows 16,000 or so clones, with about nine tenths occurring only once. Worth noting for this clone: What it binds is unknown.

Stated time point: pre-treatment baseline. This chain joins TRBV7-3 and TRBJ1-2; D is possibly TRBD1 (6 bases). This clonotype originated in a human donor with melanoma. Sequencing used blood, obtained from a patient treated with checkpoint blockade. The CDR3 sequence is CASSPSQGPNYGYTF. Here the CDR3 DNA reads TGTGCCAGCAGCCCATCACAGGGTCCAAACTATGGCTACACCTTC.